Each of the 32 T cell receptor beta chains below was sequenced from the same sample in a study of shared clonotypes between healthy human individuals. Clones were read by immunoSEQ multiplex PCR, and TCRdb kept only the in-frame ones, dropping some. This table holds about 2.4 million clones, approximately 93% found once. Sequences were obtained from naive CD4+ T cells from PBMCs. Subset given: CD45RA+ positively selected. The receptors stem from a man aged 18 to 29 in good health. Some clones in this sample may be carry-over from other donors' samples.

J is TRBJ2-1 and V is TRBV10-2; no clear D gene. The CDR3 covers 13 residues. V was pared by 4 bases and J by 3 bases, with 7 bases between. CDR1 is WSHSY, CDR2 SAAADI, per germline. CDR3 region: CASSVAVYNEQFF. The CDR3 DNA sequence: TGCGCCAGCAGTGTGGCAGTCTACAATGAGCAGTTCTTC.

To note about this clone: The same CDR3 also results from other DNA sequences found in this sample. The CDR3 bases are TGTGCCAGCTCACCCGGACAGAACAATGAGCAGTTCTTC. Translation gives CASSPGQNNEQFF. The gene calls are TRBV18 and TRBJ2-1, with a weak D call TRBD1 (6 bases). The CDR3 runs 13 residues. Germline CDR1 KGHSH, CDR2 LQKENI. Between the trimmed V and J ends, which lost 3 bases and 5 bases, there was a span of 8 bases.

The chain uses TRBV11-2 and TRBJ2-7; the match to TRBD2 covers 9 bases. Germline CDR1 SGHAT, CDR2 FQNNGV. The CDR3 contains 14 residues. Trimming cost V 3 bases and J 6 bases; bases outside gene matches: 6. The CDR3 DNA sequence: TGTGCCAGCAGCTTGGTAGCGGGAGAAGGCGAGCAGTACTTC. Its translation: CASSLVAGEGEQYF.

This sequence joins TRBV27 and TRBJ1-1, with TRBD1 as a possible D gene (6 bases). Germline V gene data show CDR1 as MNHEY and CDR2 as SMNVEV (reference sequence). The CDR3 length is 16 residues. V was trimmed by 0 bases and J by 1 base, leaving 12 bases between them. DNA for the CDR3: TGTGCCAGCAGTTTATCGCCTAGGGGGAGGAACACTGAAGCTTTCTTT. Amino acids: CASSLSPRGRNTEAFF.

J is TRBJ2-7 and V is TRBV18; 8 bases fit TRBD1. The ends lost 4 bases at V and 3 bases at J; junction bases unmatched: 5. The CDR3 covers 14 residues. Germline V CDR1 and CDR2: KGHSH, LQKENI. In DNA, the CDR3 is TGTGCCAGCTCACTCGACAGGGGAAACTACGAGCAGTACTTC. It specifies CASSLDRGNYEQYF.

The chain couples TRBV6-1 to TRBJ1-2; 9 positions match TRBD1. The V gene's germline CDR1 is MNHNS and CDR2 SASEGT. This CDR3 has 14 amino acids. With 8 bases clipped from V and 3 bases from J, the junction kept 7 bases outside the gene matches. This CDR3 reads CASVPGQGDYGYTF. The DNA of the CDR3 is TGTGCCAGCGTCCCGGGACAGGGTGACTATGGCTACACCTTC.

This clone was counted once. The chain has TRBV9 and TRBJ1-4; weak D call: TRBD1 (6 bases). This CDR3 has 14 amino acids. CDR1 is SGDLS, CDR2 YYNGEE, per germline. The V end lost 4 bases, the J end lost 8 bases, and 15 bases lay between the germline ends. The CDR3 nucleotides are TGTGCCAGCAGCCCCACAGGGCTTGGCGAAAAACTGTTTTTT. Its translation: CASSPTGLGEKLFF.

This clone was observed a few times. This rearrangement joins TRBV2 to TRBJ1-1, with TRBD1 matching 7 bases. The V gene end was trimmed by 7 bases and the J gene end by 5 bases; junction bases not matched to a gene: 4. The CDR3 covers 12 residues. Germline loops: CDR1 SNHLY, CDR2 FYNNEI. CDR3 residues: CASIEQGTEAFF. The CDR3 bases are TGTGCCAGCATCGAACAGGGGACTGAAGCTTTCTTT. Together with reference TRBV2 and TRBJ1-1, the CDR3 gives the full variable domain: EPEVTQTPSHQVTQMGQEVILRCVPISNHLYFYWYRQILGQKVEFLVSFYNNEISEKSEIFDDQFSVERPDGSNFTLKIRSTKLEDSAMYFCASIEQGTEAFFGQGTRLTVV.

The chain employs TRBV2 and TRBJ2-7; D perhaps matches TRBD2 (5 bases). The length of the CDR3 is 14 residues. The V end lost 1 base, the J end lost 6 bases, and 13 bases lay between the germline ends. Per germline, CDR1 SNHLY and CDR2 FYNNEI. Here the CDR3 reads CASSEVVRGSEQYF. CDR3 nucleotides: TGTGCCAGCAGTGAAGTGGTCCGAGGGTCCGAGCAGTACTTC. The whole variable domain, filled in from reference TRBV2 and TRBJ2-7, reads EPEVTQTPSHQVTQMGQEVILRCVPISNHLYFYWYRQILGQKVEFLVSFYNNEISEKSEIFDDQFSVERPDGSNFTLKIRSTKLEDSAMYFCASSEVVRGSEQYFGPGTRLTVT.

This chain connects TRBV5-1 to TRBJ1-1, with D possibly being TRBD1 (6 bases). Germline assignment: CDR1 SGHRS and CDR2 YFSETQ. V lost 4 bases and J 1 base, leaving 14 bases between the germline ends. The CDR3 sequence is 15 residues long. The CDR3, as DNA: TGCGCCAGCAGCCCGACCCACAGGGAGAACACTGAAGCTTTCTTT. It codes for CASSPTHRENTEAFF.

The CDR3 DNA is TGTGCCAGCAGCTTAGCCCGGAGAAGAGACAACGAGCAGTACTTC. It yields the protein CASSLARRRDNEQYF. The chain links TRBV11-2 to TRBJ2-7, with D unresolved. V lost 1 base and J lost 5, with 15 bases in between. Germline CDR1 SGHAT, CDR2 FQNNGV. This CDR3 spans 15 amino acids.

The rearrangement joins TRBV5-1 to TRBJ1-1; perhaps TRBD1 as D (6 bases). The CDR3 loop spans 14 amino acids. The V gene's germline CDR1 is SGHRS and CDR2 YFSETQ. V shed 0 bases and J shed 5 bases, with 11 bases lying between them. CDR3 bases: TGCGCCAGCAGCTTGGCCCGGACAGCGACTGAAGCTTTCTTT. Its protein product is CASSLARTATEAFF.

The chain has TRBV10-3 and TRBJ2-1; 11 nucleotides agree with TRBD2. The CDR3 length is 14 residues. V trimming: 5 bases; J trimming: 5 bases; junction bases outside the gene matches: 2. Germline V gene data show CDR1 as ENHRY and CDR2 as SYGVKD. The chain's CDR3 is CAISTSGSHNEQFF. The CDR3 bases are TGTGCCATCAGTACTAGCGGGAGCCACAATGAGCAGTTCTTC.

The chain couples TRBV28 to TRBJ2-3; 11 bases match TRBD1. V dropped 7 bases and J dropped 2; count of bases not matched to a gene: 11. The CDR3 covers 17 residues. CDR1 and CDR2 from the germline V gene are MDHEN and SYDVKM. The CDR3 bases are TGTGCCAGCACCCTTTCCGGGACAGGGGGTTTCACAGATACGCAGTATTTT. It yields the protein CASTLSGTGGFTDTQYF.

This chain links TRBV15 with TRBJ2-1; 7 bases agree with TRBD2. Germline trimming cut 1 base from V and 2 bases from J; bases unmatched to any gene: 5. CDR1 and CDR2 (germline): LNHNV, YYDKDF (reference sequence). The CDR3 is 16 amino acids. Written as DNA, the CDR3 is TGTGCCACCAGCAGAGCCCTAGCGGTCACCTACAATGAGCAGTTCTTC. As protein: CATSRALAVTYNEQFF.

The chain uses TRBV7-8 and TRBJ2-6, with D unclear. The CDR3 spans 19 residues. The germline gives CDR1 SGHVS, CDR2 FQNEAQ. The germline V and J ends were trimmed by 0 bases and 1 base, with 16 bases remaining between them. The CDR3 is CASSLARLGIGSGANVLTF. CDR3 sequence (DNA): TGTGCCAGCAGCTTAGCCCGCCTGGGAATTGGTTCTGGGGCCAACGTCCTGACTTTC.

Regarding this clone: The same CDR3 arises from other DNA sequences in this sample as well. The rearrangement uses TRBV10-3 and TRBJ2-7; TRBD1 or TRBD2 may be the D gene (5 bases each). V lost 10 bases to trimming and J lost 0 bases, with 10 bases between them. CDR1 is ENHRY and CDR2 is SYGVKD in the germline V gene. CDR3 length: 12 residues. CDR3 bases: TGTGCCACTTCAGGGAGCTCCTACGAGCAGTACTTC. Translation: CATSGSSYEQYF.

The rearrangement joins TRBV27 to TRBJ1-3; D gene uncertain. Trimming shortened V by 1 base and J by 6 bases, and 16 bases separated the two germline ends. This CDR3 region has 16 residues. Germline lookup yields CDR1 MNHEY and CDR2 SMNVEV (reference sequence). The DNA of the CDR3 is TGTGCCAGCAGTTTATTAAGGCCTCGCGGCCTAAACACCATATATTTT. Protein sequence: CASSLLRPRGLNTIYF.

The V gene is TRBV28, the J gene TRBJ2-7, with 12 nucleotides matching TRBD1. This CDR3 is built from 19 residues. The ends lost 5 bases at V and 4 bases at J; junction bases unmatched: 18. Per germline, CDR1 MDHEN and CDR2 SYDVKM. The CDR3 sequence: CASSHLPSRGTGGPYEQYF. For the CDR3, the DNA is TGTGCCAGCAGTCACCTACCCTCGAGAGGGACAGGGGGCCCTTACGAGCAGTACTTC.

V is TRBV5-8 and J is TRBJ2-7, with TRBD1 as a possible D gene (7 bases). The V gene's germline CDR1 is SGHTS and CDR2 YDEGEE. The CDR3 consists of 13 residues. V shed 4 bases and J shed 4 bases, with 12 bases lying between them. The CDR3 region has the DNA TGTGCCAGCAGCCGACAGGGAGGTTACGAGCAGTACTTC. Translating gives CASSRQGGYEQYF.

The chain recombines TRBV18 with TRBJ2-5, with 10 positions matching TRBD2. Trimming cost V 4 bases and J 3 bases; bases outside gene matches: 8. CDR3 size: 16 residues. From germline, CDR1 is KGHSH and CDR2 LQKENI. The CDR3 region is CASSHGEAGGKETQYF. CDR3 in DNA: TGTGCCAGCTCACACGGGGAAGCGGGAGGGAAAGAGACCCAGTACTTC.

About this clone itself: Within the sample, other DNA sequences also encode this same CDR3. The gene calls are TRBV5-1 and TRBJ2-1, with TRBD1 matching 7 bases. Germline V CDR1 and CDR2: SGHRS, YFSETQ. V lost 5 bases and J lost 7; bases outside the gene matches: 6. This CDR3 comprises 13 residues. CDR3 region: CASRTGQGNEQFF. CDR3 DNA: TGCGCCAGCAGGACAGGGCAAGGGAATGAGCAGTTCTTC.

This clone was observed a single time. The CDR3 is CASSLMGAEQFF. The CDR3 nucleotides are TGTGCCAGCAGTTTAATGGGCGCGGAGCAGTTCTTC. The gene calls are TRBV28 and TRBJ2-1; D remains unclear. CDR1 is MDHEN, CDR2 SYDVKM, per germline. The CDR3 runs to 12 residues. The V and J ends lost 2 bases and 10 bases respectively, with 9 bases between them.

The chain is built from TRBV5-1 and TRBJ2-7, with D perhaps TRBD2 (5 bases). Trimming cost V 3 bases and J 1 base, with 8 bases left between them. The germline V gene encodes CDR1 SGHRS and CDR2 YFSETQ. The CDR3 is 13 residues long. For the CDR3, the DNA is TGCGCCAGCAGCTCGAGGGCATCCTACGAGCAGTACTTC. The encoded protein is CASSSRASYEQYF.

The chain uses TRBV4-2 and TRBJ2-3; 9 bases map to TRBD2. The V segment lost 0 bases and the J segment 6 bases; nucleotides outside the gene matches: 10. Germline lookup yields CDR1 LGHNA and CDR2 YNFKEQ. This CDR3 has 17 amino acids. The CDR3 loop is CASSQDSGGRAVDTQYF. CDR3 in DNA: TGTGCCAGCAGCCAAGATAGCGGCGGGAGGGCCGTGGATACGCAGTATTTT.

Of note for this clone: Within the sample, other DNA sequences also encode this same CDR3. V gene TRBV7-9 combines with J gene TRBJ2-1, with D possibly TRBD1 on 5 matching bases. Trimming removed 3 bases at V and 4 bases at J, with 10 bases between. The CDR3 spans 14 residues. Germline-derived CDR1 and CDR2 are SEHNR and FQNEAQ (reference sequence). The CDR3 is CASSFSGRYNEQFF. CDR3 nucleotides: TGTGCCAGCAGCTTTTCAGGGCGGTACAATGAGCAGTTCTTC. The entire variable domain, with the rest obtained from reference TRBV7-9 and TRBJ2-1, is as follows: DTGVSQNPRHKITKRGQNVTFRCDPISEHNRLYWYRQTLGQGPEFLTYFQNEAQLEKSRLLSDRFSAERPKGSFSTLEIQRTEQGDSAMYLCASSFSGRYNEQFFGPGTRLTVL.

The chain combines TRBV29-1 with TRBJ2-3, with 11 bases that match TRBD2. This CDR3 contains 17 residues. Germline V gene data show CDR1 as SQVTM and CDR2 as ANQGSEA. The V gene end was trimmed by 3 bases and the J gene end by 2 bases; junction bases not matched to a gene: 10. CDR3 amino acids: CSVDGTSGSIHTDTQYF. For the CDR3, the DNA is TGCAGCGTTGACGGGACTAGCGGCAGCATACACACAGATACGCAGTATTTT.

This sequence joins TRBV10-1 and TRBJ2-3; TRBD1 matches 10 bases. The germline V gene has CDR1 WNHNN and CDR2 SYGVQD (reference sequence). CDR3 size: 17 residues. V shed 5 bases, J shed 2 bases, and the junction held 10 bases outside the gene matches. The CDR3 DNA follows: TGCGCCAGCAGTCATCGTATTGGGACAGGGGTCACAGATACGCAGTATTTT. This sequence encodes CASSHRIGTGVTDTQYF.

The chain is built from TRBV6-5 and TRBJ2-1, with 8 bases matching TRBD2. Germline V CDR1 and CDR2: MNHEY, SVGAGI. The trim removed 2 bases at V and 8 bases at J, leaving 5 bases unmatched. The CDR3 covers 14 residues. Here the CDR3 reads CASSYELAGDEQFF. The CDR3 DNA reads TGTGCCAGCAGTTACGAGCTAGCGGGCGATGAGCAGTTCTTC.

This clone was counted between two and nine times. The chain couples TRBV27 to TRBJ1-5, with D unresolved. Trimming shortened V by 3 bases and J by 0 bases, and 6 bases separated the two germline ends. This CDR3 contains 14 residues. Germline V lookup: CDR1 MNHEY, CDR2 SMNVEV (reference sequence). CDR3 amino acids: CASSFLNSNQPQHF. CDR3 coding DNA: TGTGCCAGCAGTTTCCTCAATAGCAATCAGCCCCAGCATTTT.

This clone has a single count. The chain joins TRBV1 to TRBJ1-2. TRBV1 is recorded as a pseudogene. The CDR3 contains 19 residues. The CDR3 DNA sequence: TGCACCAGCAGCCTGAGCCGGGACTGGGCGGAACTCGGTACTTATGGCTACACCTTC. Translation: CTSSLSRDWAELGTYGYTF.

The V and J genes are TRBV6-1 and TRBJ2-7; TRBD1 aligns across 7 bases. This CDR3 contains 16 residues. The germline CDR1 and CDR2 sequences are MNHNS and SASEGT. The V gene end was trimmed by 2 bases and the J gene end by 7 bases; junction bases not matched to a gene: 14. The DNA of the CDR3 is TGTGCCAGCAGTGAACTCCCCGGGACAGTCTCGGCTGAGCAGTACTTC. It is translated as CASSELPGTVSAEQYF.